These T cell receptor beta chains were read from a single sample in a study of T cells in Graves' hyperthyroidism and ophthalmopathy. TCRdb re-derived calls from the multiplex PCR reads in MiXCR, one entry per CDR3 protein. This sample carries about 570,000 distinct CDR3 sequences, around 46% of them seen once, and the ten largest clones take around 19%. What was sequenced was peripheral blood or thyroid tissue (not recorded which). These receptors all stem from an adult woman with Graves' disease, either hyperthyroidism or ophthalmopathy (not recorded which). CDR3s include the opening cysteine and the closing phenylalanine or tryptophan. A D gene is named only where the DNA matches it firmly. Size values are once, few and many counts, or a class for expanded clones, and some rows have none.

v_call: TRBV25-1
clone_size: few
j_call: TRBJ1-1
d_call: TRBD1
cdr3_aa: CASRGGDRGTNTEAFF
cdr3_nt: TGTGCCAGCAGGGGCGGGGACAGGGGAACAAACACTGAAGCTTTCTTT

v_call: TRBV7-4
clone_size: few
j_call: TRBJ1-4
d_call: NA
cdr3_aa: CASSFNPGTEKLFF
cdr3_nt: TGTGCCAGCAGCTTTAACCCGGGAACTGAAAAACTGTTTTTT

v_call: TRBV2
clone_size: NA
j_call: TRBJ1-1
d_call: TRBD1
cdr3_aa: CASSRTGKAFF
cdr3_nt: TGTGCCAGCAGCCGGACAGGAAAAGCTTTCTTT

v_call: TRBV6-6
clone_size: many
j_call: TRBJ2-7
d_call: NA
cdr3_aa: CASSSTGYYEQYF
cdr3_nt: TGTGCCAGCAGCTCTACAGGGTACTACGAGCAGTACTTC

v_call: TRBV25-1
clone_size: NA
j_call: TRBJ1-1
d_call: TRBD1
cdr3_aa: CASRDKTGSGEAFF
cdr3_nt: TGTGCCAGCAGAGACAAGACAGGGTCGGGTGAAGCTTTCTTT

v_call: TRBV5-1
clone_size: NA
j_call: TRBJ1-1
d_call: NA
cdr3_aa: CASRKAMNTEAFF
cdr3_nt: TGCGCCAGCAGAAAAGCGATGAACACTGAAGCTTTCTTT

v_call: TRBV5-1
clone_size: NA
j_call: TRBJ2-5
d_call: TRBD2
cdr3_aa: CASSGAGVQEAQYF
cdr3_nt: TGCGCCAGCAGCGGAGCGGGAGTTCAAGAGGCCCAGTACTTC

v_call: TRBV4-3
clone_size: NA
j_call: TRBJ1-2
d_call: NA
cdr3_aa: CASSPLPDSNYGYTF
cdr3_nt: TGCGCCAGCAGCCCCCTCCCGGACAGCAACTATGGCTACACCTTC

v_call: TRBV25-1
clone_size: NA
j_call: TRBJ1-6
d_call: NA
cdr3_aa: CASTRDKDNSPLHF
cdr3_nt: TGTGCCAGCACACGGGACAAGGATAATTCACCCCTCCACTTT

v_call: TRBV5-1
clone_size: NA
j_call: TRBJ2-5
d_call: TRBD1
cdr3_aa: CASSPGTGGSQETQYF
cdr3_nt: TGCGCCAGCAGCCCTGGGACAGGGGGAAGCCAAGAGACCCAGTACTTC

v_call: TRBV2
clone_size: NA
j_call: TRBJ1-1
d_call: NA
cdr3_aa: CASGGWARNTEAFF
cdr3_nt: TGTGCCAGCGGCGGGTGGGCTAGAAACACTGAAGCTTTCTTT

v_call: TRBV6-1
clone_size: many
j_call: TRBJ1-2
d_call: NA
cdr3_aa: CASSELAAGANYGYTF
cdr3_nt: TGTGCCAGCAGTGAATTGGCAGCCGGAGCTAACTATGGCTACACCTTC

v_call: TRBV10-3
clone_size: NA
j_call: TRBJ2-3
d_call: NA
cdr3_aa: CASSYPRRDKYDTQYF
cdr3_nt: TGTGCCAGCAGCTACCCCCGGCGGGATAAGTATGATACGCAGTATTTT

v_call: TRBV12-3/TRBV12-4
clone_size: many
j_call: TRBJ2-7
d_call: NA
cdr3_aa: CASSPSRVYEQYF
cdr3_nt: TGTGCCAGCAGCCCCTCTAGAGTTTACGAGCAGTACTTC

v_call: TRBV7-6
clone_size: NA
j_call: TRBJ2-7
d_call: TRBD2
cdr3_aa: CASSPLFAGVPYEQYF
cdr3_nt: TGTGCCAGCAGCCCCTTATTCGCGGGAGTCCCTTACGAGCAGTACTTC

v_call: TRBV5-5
clone_size: NA
j_call: TRBJ2-7
d_call: TRBD2
cdr3_aa: CSVESVEGGAYEQYF
cdr3_nt: TGCAGCGTTGAATCCGTGGAGGGAGGGGCCTACGAGCAGTACTTC

v_call: TRBV7-9
clone_size: NA
j_call: TRBJ1-5
d_call: NA
cdr3_aa: CASSFWGPLSQHF
cdr3_nt: TGTGCCAGCAGCTTCTGGGGACCGCTTTCCCAGCATTTT

v_call: TRBV4-1
clone_size: many
j_call: TRBJ1-5
d_call: NA
cdr3_aa: CASSHGGQGTNQPQHF
cdr3_nt: TGCGCCAGCAGCCATGGAGGGCAGGGTACTAATCAGCCCCAGCATTTT

v_call: TRBV10-3
clone_size: NA
j_call: TRBJ1-4
d_call: TRBD1
cdr3_aa: CAIGGTDEKLFF
cdr3_nt: TGTGCCATCGGAGGGACAGATGAAAAACTGTTTTTT

v_call: TRBV2
clone_size: NA
j_call: TRBJ2-6
d_call: NA
cdr3_aa: CASSFGGLSGANVLTF
cdr3_nt: TGTGCCAGCAGTTTTGGGGGCTTATCTGGGGCCAACGTCCTGACTTTC

v_call: TRBV19
clone_size: NA
j_call: TRBJ2-2
d_call: TRBD2
cdr3_aa: CASSIVRGASGNNGELFF
cdr3_nt: TGTGCCAGTAGTATAGTAAGAGGGGCGAGCGGGAATAACGGGGAGCTGTTTTTT

v_call: TRBV15
clone_size: NA
j_call: TRBJ2-7
d_call: NA
cdr3_aa: CATSREVQGTYEQYF
cdr3_nt: TGTGCCACCAGCAGAGAAGTACAGGGCACCTACGAGCAGTACTTC

v_call: TRBV7-6
clone_size: few
j_call: TRBJ2-5
d_call: TRBD2
cdr3_aa: CASSKLAGGGETQYF
cdr3_nt: TGTGCCAGCAGCAAACTAGCGGGAGGAGGAGAGACCCAGTACTTC

v_call: TRBV7-7
clone_size: NA
j_call: TRBJ2-5
d_call: TRBD2
cdr3_aa: CASSLANGRQETQYF
cdr3_nt: TGTGCTAGCAGCTTAGCCAACGGGAGGCAAGAGACCCAGTACTTC

v_call: TRBV11-2
clone_size: many
j_call: TRBJ1-2
d_call: TRBD1
cdr3_aa: CASSLYGTDLYGYTF
cdr3_nt: TGTGCCAGCAGCTTATATGGGACAGACCTCTATGGCTACACCTTC

v_call: TRBV7-6
clone_size: NA
j_call: TRBJ1-2
d_call: NA
cdr3_aa: CASRGGGNGYTF
cdr3_nt: TGTGCCAGCAGGGGAGGGGGGAATGGCTACACCTTC

v_call: TRBV7-6
clone_size: NA
j_call: TRBJ1-3
d_call: NA
cdr3_aa: CASSSGQYSGNTIYF
cdr3_nt: TGTGCCAGCAGCTCCGGGCAATACTCTGGAAACACCATATATTTT

v_call: TRBV15
clone_size: many
j_call: TRBJ1-4
d_call: TRBD1
cdr3_aa: CATSRPTTGLDEKLFF
cdr3_nt: TGTGCCACCAGCAGGCCCACGACAGGGCTGGATGAAAAACTGTTTTTT

v_call: TRBV19
clone_size: NA
j_call: TRBJ1-2
d_call: TRBD1
cdr3_aa: CASSDGTGASDGYTF
cdr3_nt: TGTGCCAGTAGTGATGGGACAGGGGCAAGCGATGGCTACACCTTC

v_call: TRBV6-1
clone_size: many
j_call: TRBJ1-5
d_call: NA
cdr3_aa: CASSPLVDQPQHF
cdr3_nt: TGTGCCAGCAGTCCCCTGGTGGATCAGCCCCAGCATTTT

v_call: TRBV7-9
clone_size: many
j_call: TRBJ1-4
d_call: NA
cdr3_aa: CASSAFKSGGAGDTTNEKLFF
cdr3_nt: TGTGCCAGCAGCGCATTCAAATCGGGGGGCGCGGGGGACACAACTAATGAAAAACTGTTTTTT

v_call: TRBV6-1
clone_size: few
j_call: TRBJ2-7
d_call: NA
cdr3_aa: CATGTSLFYEQYF
cdr3_nt: TGTGCCACCGGGACTTCTCTGTTCTACGAGCAGTACTTC

v_call: TRBV27
clone_size: NA
j_call: TRBJ1-1
d_call: NA
cdr3_aa: CASSLLGTSGAFF
cdr3_nt: TGTGCCAGCAGTTTATTGGGGACTTCTGGAGCTTTCTTT

v_call: TRBV20-1
clone_size: NA
j_call: TRBJ2-1
d_call: NA
cdr3_aa: CSARDGTAFATNEQFF
cdr3_nt: TGCAGTGCTAGGGACGGGACGGCCTTTGCAACTAATGAGCAGTTCTTC

v_call: TRBV5-1
clone_size: many
j_call: TRBJ2-6
d_call: NA
cdr3_aa: CASSSVSGKSSSGANVLTF
cdr3_nt: TGCGCCAGCAGCTCCGTCTCAGGGAAATCCTCCTCTGGGGCCAACGTCCTGACTTTC

v_call: TRBV12-3/TRBV12-4
clone_size: NA
j_call: TRBJ2-5
d_call: TRBD2
cdr3_aa: CASSLAVLAGGGETQYF
cdr3_nt: TGTGCCAGCAGTTTAGCGGTCTTAGCGGGAGGAGGTGAGACCCAGTACTTC

v_call: TRBV7-9
clone_size: NA
j_call: TRBJ2-7
d_call: TRBD1
cdr3_aa: CASSSSPGTGLEQYF
cdr3_nt: TGTGCCAGCAGCTCAAGTCCCGGGACAGGGCTCGAGCAGTACTTC

v_call: TRBV5-1
clone_size: NA
j_call: TRBJ1-1
d_call: TRBD1
cdr3_aa: CASSSGTAQNTEAFF
cdr3_nt: TGCGCCAGCAGCTCTGGGACAGCCCAGAACACTGAAGCTTTCTTT

v_call: TRBV7-2
clone_size: NA
j_call: TRBJ1-6
d_call: NA
cdr3_aa: CASSPGVGNSPLHF
cdr3_nt: TGTGCCAGCAGCCCAGGGGTGGGGAATTCACCCCTCCACTTT

v_call: TRBV20-1
clone_size: NA
j_call: TRBJ1-5
d_call: NA
cdr3_aa: CSANLRDYETQHF
cdr3_nt: TGCAGTGCTAATCTCCGGGACTATGAGACCCAGCATTTT

v_call: TRBV2
clone_size: few
j_call: TRBJ2-1
d_call: TRBD2
cdr3_aa: CASSEGGSSYNEQFF
cdr3_nt: TGTGCCAGCAGTGAGGGAGGGAGCTCCTACAATGAGCAGTTCTTC

v_call: TRBV7-9
clone_size: NA
j_call: TRBJ2-7
d_call: TRBD1
cdr3_aa: CASSSWDSRSYEQYF
cdr3_nt: TGTGCCAGCAGCTCCTGGGACAGTCGATCCTACGAGCAGTACTTC

v_call: TRBV10-3
clone_size: NA
j_call: TRBJ2-5
d_call: TRBD2
cdr3_aa: CAISELAGWETQYF
cdr3_nt: TGTGCCATCAGTGAATTAGCGGGATGGGAGACCCAGTACTTC

v_call: TRBV20-1
clone_size: NA
j_call: TRBJ1-2
d_call: NA
cdr3_aa: CSARSATSGNTF
cdr3_nt: TGCAGTGCTAGGTCCGCGACAAGTGGAAACACCTTC

v_call: TRBV7-2
clone_size: few
j_call: TRBJ2-7
d_call: NA
cdr3_aa: CASSYSGINSYEQYF
cdr3_nt: TGTGCCAGCAGCTATAGCGGTATCAACTCCTACGAGCAGTACTTC

v_call: TRBV7-8
clone_size: NA
j_call: TRBJ2-5
d_call: NA
cdr3_aa: CASSPEGTWTSETQYF
cdr3_nt: TGTGCCAGCAGCCCAGAAGGGACGTGGACATCTGAGACCCAGTACTTC

v_call: TRBV7-6
clone_size: many
j_call: TRBJ2-7
d_call: NA
cdr3_aa: CASSPPGVDTYEQYF
cdr3_nt: TGTGCCAGCAGCCCCCCCGGTGTCGACACCTACGAGCAGTACTTC

v_call: TRBV7-9
clone_size: many
j_call: TRBJ1-3
d_call: NA
cdr3_aa: CASSLPFSGNTIYF
cdr3_nt: TGTGCCAGCAGCTTACCCTTCTCTGGAAACACCATATATTTT

v_call: TRBV6-5
clone_size: many
j_call: TRBJ1-5
d_call: NA
cdr3_aa: CASSYSQQQPQHF
cdr3_nt: TGTGCCAGCAGTTACTCCCAGCAGCAGCCCCAGCATTTT

v_call: TRBV25-1
clone_size: NA
j_call: TRBJ1-5
d_call: TRBD1
cdr3_aa: CAGPGQGGGQPQHF
cdr3_nt: TGTGCTGGACCAGGACAGGGCGGCGGTCAGCCCCAGCATTTT

v_call: TRBV4-1
clone_size: NA
j_call: TRBJ1-4
d_call: NA
cdr3_aa: CASSQSLAWTVNEKLFF
cdr3_nt: TGCGCCAGCAGCCAAAGTTTGGCGTGGACAGTTAATGAAAAACTGTTTTTT

v_call: TRBV2
clone_size: NA
j_call: TRBJ1-3
d_call: NA
cdr3_aa: CTSRPTSGNTIYF
cdr3_nt: TGTACCAGCAGACCGACCTCTGGAAACACCATATATTTT

v_call: TRBV15
clone_size: NA
j_call: TRBJ1-1
d_call: NA
cdr3_aa: CATSSYTMNTEAFF
cdr3_nt: TGTGCCACCAGCAGCTATACGATGAACACTGAAGCTTTCTTT

v_call: TRBV28
clone_size: NA
j_call: TRBJ2-2
d_call: TRBD2
cdr3_aa: CATEGASGSGTGELFF
cdr3_nt: TGTGCCACCGAGGGGGCTAGCGGGAGTGGTACCGGGGAGCTGTTTTTT

v_call: TRBV5-1
clone_size: many
j_call: TRBJ2-7
d_call: TRBD1
cdr3_aa: CASSPFDRGDEQYF
cdr3_nt: TGCGCCAGCAGCCCCTTCGACAGGGGCGACGAGCAGTACTTC

v_call: TRBV29-1
clone_size: few
j_call: TRBJ2-5
d_call: NA
cdr3_aa: CSAGGRQETQYF
cdr3_nt: TGCAGCGCCGGGGGACGGCAAGAGACCCAGTACTTC

v_call: TRBV10-3
clone_size: NA
j_call: TRBJ1-2
d_call: NA
cdr3_aa: CAISESSAVRYGYTF
cdr3_nt: TGTGCCATCAGTGAGTCTAGTGCAGTGCGGTATGGCTACACCTTC

v_call: TRBV20-1
clone_size: many
j_call: TRBJ2-2
d_call: NA
cdr3_aa: CSATVSPGELFF
cdr3_nt: TGCAGTGCCACTGTGTCACCCGGGGAGCTGTTTTTT

v_call: TRBV7-3
clone_size: NA
j_call: TRBJ1-6
d_call: TRBD1
cdr3_aa: CASSYRGNNSPLHF
cdr3_nt: TGTGCCAGCAGCTACAGGGGGAATAATTCACCCCTCCACTTT